The rows below give T cell receptor beta chains drawn from one sample of a study of blood T cells in healthy people across ages. TCRdb recomputed calls from the 5' RACE reads with MiXCR, one row per CDR3 protein. The sample lists 1.5 million to 2 million distinct CDR3 sequences, roughly 50% occurring once. The source material was blood. These receptor sequences come from a woman in her forties in good health. Each CDR3 is given with its conserved first and last residue. D genes are given only for firm matches. The listing skips clone size in some rows; elsewhere it reads once, few, many or a size class.

V,size,D,J,DNA,CDR3
TRBV28,.,TRBD1,TRBJ2-7,TGTGCCAGCAGTCCCTCCGGCCGAGGGGGCTACAATGAGCAGTACTTC,CASSPSGRGGYNEQYF
TRBV13,once,.,TRBJ2-5,TGTGCCAGCAGCTTCGGGACAACAACCGGGGAGCAGTACTTC,CASSFGTTTGEQYF
TRBV6-2/TRBV6-3,.,.,TRBJ2-4,TGTGCCAGCAGTTACATTGCGGGTCTAGCCAAAAACATTCAGTACTTC,CASSYIAGLAKNIQYF
TRBV5-6,.,TRBD2,TRBJ2-7,TGTGCCAGCCGACTAGCGGGGGGGCTCGAGCAGTACTTC,CASRLAGGLEQYF
TRBV20-1,once,TRBD1,TRBJ1-1,TGCAGTGCTACCTGGACAGGGAGGGACACTGAAGCTTTCTTT,CSATWTGRDTEAFF
TRBV20-1,few,TRBD2,TRBJ2-5,TGCAGTGCTAACCTCTACGGGGGGGCATGGGAGACCCAGTACTTC,CSANLYGGAWETQYF
TRBV11-1,.,.,TRBJ2-5,TGTGCCAGCAGCTTAGCGGGCAGGGCGATCCAAGAGACCCAGTACTTC,CASSLAGRAIQETQYF
TRBV28,few,.,TRBJ1-5,TGTGCCAGCAGTTTAGGGGGGGAGCCCCAGCATTTT,CASSLGGEPQHF
TRBV3-1,.,.,TRBJ2-5,TGTGCCAGCAGCCAACGCAGGAACCCGGGGATGCAAGAGACCCAGTACTTC,CASSQRRNPGMQETQYF
TRBV2,.,.,TRBJ2-3,TGTGCCAGCGGGCAGATGAGCACAGATACGCAGTATTTT,CASGQMSTDTQYF
TRBV12-3/TRBV12-4,.,TRBD1,TRBJ1-5,TGTGCCAGCAAAGTGGGACAGGGCAACAATCAGCCCCAGCATTTT,CASKVGQGNNQPQHF
TRBV5-1,.,.,TRBJ2-5,TGCGCCAACAGCTTGGAGTCGGCCCTCCGGGCCCAGTACTTC,CANSLESALRAQYF
TRBV20-1,.,.,TRBJ2-5,TGCAGTGCTAGAGATCCGAGCGCCAAGAAGACCCAGTACTTC,CSARDPSAKKTQYF
TRBV2,.,.,TRBJ2-1,TGTGCCAGCAGGGGGCTCAACAATGAGCAGTTCTTC,CASRGLNNEQFF
TRBV7-3,.,.,TRBJ1-3,TGTGCCAGCAGCCTGGGGGGGGCGTCTGGAAACACCATATATTTT,CASSLGGASGNTIYF
TRBV5-6,once,TRBD1,TRBJ1-2,TGTGCCAGCACCCCAGACAGGGACTATGGCTACACCTTC,CASTPDRDYGYTF
TRBV20-1,.,TRBD2,TRBJ2-1,TGCAGTGCTAGCAAACTAGCGGGGGGTTACAATGAGCAGTTCTTC,CSASKLAGGYNEQFF
TRBV19,.,.,TRBJ2-7,TGTGCCAGTAGTATCCACAGTGCAGACGAGCAGTACTTC,CASSIHSADEQYF
TRBV5-1,.,.,TRBJ1-6,TGCGCCAGCAGCTTGGTTTGGCCCCGGAATTCACCCCTCCACTTT,CASSLVWPRNSPLHF
TRBV20-1,.,TRBD1,TRBJ1-4,TGCAGTGCTGCACGGGACAGCCTGGGAGAAAAACTGTTTTTT,CSAARDSLGEKLFF
TRBV12-3/TRBV12-4,few,TRBD2,TRBJ2-7,TGTGCCAGCAGTTTAAGGCGTGAAGCGGGAAACGAGCAGTACTTC,CASSLRREAGNEQYF
TRBV6-2/TRBV6-3,.,.,TRBJ2-7,TGTGCCAGCAGTTACCCTAGGGTTTTCGCCTCCTACGAGCAGTACTTC,CASSYPRVFASYEQYF
TRBV27,.,.,TRBJ2-1,TGTGCCAGCAAGACAGGCAGCTCCCACAATGAGCAGTTCTTC,CASKTGSSHNEQFF
TRBV12-3/TRBV12-4,few,.,TRBJ1-2,TGTGCCAGCACTCAAACAGGGTCCCCTTATGGCTACACCTTC,CASTQTGSPYGYTF
TRBV19,.,TRBD2,TRBJ2-7,TGTGCCAGTAGTACTAGCGGGACAGACTCCTACGAGCAGTACTTC,CASSTSGTDSYEQYF
TRBV4-3,.,.,TRBJ2-3,TGCGCCAGCGGGCAGCAGGCGGGGGCGACAGATACGCAGTATTTT,CASGQQAGATDTQYF
TRBV20-1,few,TRBD2,TRBJ2-5,TGCAGTGCTAGACGCCTAGCGGGGGTTATTCAAGAGACCCAGTACTTC,CSARRLAGVIQETQYF
TRBV6-5,.,TRBD1,TRBJ2-7,TGTGCCAGCAGTTACCTGACAGGGGAAATTGGCGAGCAGTACTTC,CASSYLTGEIGEQYF
TRBV6-1,.,.,TRBJ1-5,TGTGCCAGCAGAAACAGGGTTGGACAGCCCCAGCATTTT,CASRNRVGQPQHF
TRBV20-1,.,.,TRBJ1-1,TGCAGTGCTAGGGACGGGGAAAGGACTGAAGCTTTCTTT,CSARDGERTEAFF
TRBV7-2,.,.,TRBJ2-4,TGTGCCAGCAGCTTAGGGGGACCGCCAAGGAACATTCAGTACTTC,CASSLGGPPRNIQYF
TRBV20-1,few,TRBD2,TRBJ2-7,TGCAGTGCTAGAGATAGCGGGGGGGACTCCTACGAGCAGTACTTC,CSARDSGGDSYEQYF
TRBV9,.,.,TRBJ2-5,TGTGCCAGCAGCGCTAAGACACCTTTCCAAGAGACCCAGTACTTC,CASSAKTPFQETQYF
TRBV6-1,.,.,TRBJ2-1,TGTGCCAGCAGTGTAAGGTCGGCCTTGGGAAATGAGCAGTTCTTT,CASSVRSALGNEQFF
TRBV14,.,.,TRBJ2-1,TGTGCCAGCAGCAAACAGAATGAGCAGTTCTTC,CASSKQNEQFF
TRBV7-3,.,TRBD1,TRBJ2-1,TGTGCCAGCAGCTTAACCCCAGGGGGTTATGAGCAGTTCTTC,CASSLTPGGYEQFF
TRBV5-6,.,TRBD2,TRBJ2-1,TGTGCCAGCAGCGGATTTAGCGGGGGGCCAATCAATGAGCAGTTCTTC,CASSGFSGGPINEQFF
TRBV27,.,TRBD1,TRBJ2-5,TGTGCCAGCAGCTCTAATACAGGGGGCTTCGAGACCCAGTACTTC,CASSSNTGGFETQYF
TRBV7-9,.,TRBD1,TRBJ2-6,TGTGCCAGCAGCTCTCCGGACAGGGGACTCTCTGGGGCCAACGTCCTGACTTTC,CASSSPDRGLSGANVLTF
TRBV6-2/TRBV6-3,.,.,TRBJ2-1,TGTGCCAGCAGTTATACAGCAGGGACCAATGAGCAGTTCTTC,CASSYTAGTNEQFF